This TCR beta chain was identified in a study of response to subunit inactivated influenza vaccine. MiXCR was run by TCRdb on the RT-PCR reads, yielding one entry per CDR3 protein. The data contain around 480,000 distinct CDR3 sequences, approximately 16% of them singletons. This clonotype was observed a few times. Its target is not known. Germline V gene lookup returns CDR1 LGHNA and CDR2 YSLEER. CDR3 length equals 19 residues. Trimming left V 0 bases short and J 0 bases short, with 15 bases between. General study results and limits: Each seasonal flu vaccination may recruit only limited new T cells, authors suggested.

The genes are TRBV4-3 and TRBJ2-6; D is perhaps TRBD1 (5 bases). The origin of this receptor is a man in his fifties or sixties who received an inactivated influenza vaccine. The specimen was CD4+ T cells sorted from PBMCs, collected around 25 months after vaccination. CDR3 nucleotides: TGCGCCAGCAGCCAAGAATCTCAGGGTTTCCTCTCTGGGGCCAACGTCCTGACTTTC. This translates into CASSQESQGFLSGANVLTF.